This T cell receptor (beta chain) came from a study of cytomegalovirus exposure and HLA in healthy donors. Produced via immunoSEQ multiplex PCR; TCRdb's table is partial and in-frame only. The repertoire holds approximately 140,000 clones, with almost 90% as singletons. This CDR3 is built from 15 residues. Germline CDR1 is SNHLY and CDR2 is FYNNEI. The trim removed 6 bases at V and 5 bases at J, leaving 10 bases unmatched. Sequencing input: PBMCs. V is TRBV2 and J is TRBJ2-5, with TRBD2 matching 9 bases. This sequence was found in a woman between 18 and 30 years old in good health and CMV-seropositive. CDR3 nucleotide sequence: TGTGCCAGCAGCTCAACACTAGCGGGCTGGGAGACCCAGTACTTC. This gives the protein CASSSTLAGWETQYF.